These T cell receptor beta chains were read from a single sample in a study of regulatory T cells in long-lasting Graves disease. Each CDR3 protein is one row after TCRdb ran MiXCR on the multiplex PCR reads. The data show 450,000 to 700,000 distinct CDR3 sequences, with 13% seen just once and about 9.1% held by the top ten. The sample also formed part of further work on T cells in Graves' hyperthyroidism and ophthalmopathy.

Material: peripheral blood mononuclear cells (PBMCs), obtained at new diagnosis, from a patient treated with antithyroid drugs. These receptors originate from a man aged 25-40 years with Graves disease. Both conserved end residues are part of each CDR3. The D gene is left open where the match is weak. Part of the rows lack a size; the others show once, few, many or a class for expanded clones.

CDR3 protein: CASSPLPQAGGLYEQFF
CDR3 DNA: TGTGCCAGCAGCCCTTTACCCCAAGCGGGAGGGCTATATGAGCAGTTCTTC
D gene: TRBD2
CDR3 length: 17
clone size: many
V gene: TRBV12-3/TRBV12-4
J gene: TRBJ2-1

CDR3 protein: CSARDPGAGPYEQYF
CDR3 DNA: TGCAGTGCTAGAGATCCGGGGGCGGGACCCTACGAGCAGTACTTC
D gene: -
CDR3 length: 15
clone size: few
V gene: TRBV20-1
J gene: TRBJ2-7

CDR3 protein: CSVDPGRSYGYTF
CDR3 DNA: TGCAGCGTGGACCCCGGACGGAGCTATGGCTACACCTTC
D gene: -
CDR3 length: 13
clone size: many
V gene: TRBV29-1
J gene: TRBJ1-2

CDR3 protein: CASSLDMPHGVYEQYF
CDR3 DNA: TGTGCCAGCAGCTTAGATATGCCCCACGGGGTCTACGAGCAGTACTTC
D gene: -
CDR3 length: 16
clone size: few
V gene: TRBV7-9
J gene: TRBJ2-7

CDR3 protein: CASSLGRRASSTDTQYF
CDR3 DNA: TGTGCCAGCAGTTTAGGACGGCGAGCCTCTAGCACAGATACGCAGTATTTT
D gene: -
CDR3 length: 17
clone size: many
V gene: TRBV12-3/TRBV12-4
J gene: TRBJ2-3

CDR3 protein: CASSRSSNGELFF
CDR3 DNA: TGTGCCAGCAGCCGGTCGAGTAACGGGGAGCTGTTTTTT
D gene: -
CDR3 length: 13
clone size: many
V gene: TRBV7-2
J gene: TRBJ2-2

CDR3 protein: CSARVTSGRAAYNEQFF
CDR3 DNA: TGCAGTGCTAGAGTTACTAGCGGGAGGGCCGCCTACAATGAGCAGTTCTTC
D gene: TRBD2
CDR3 length: 17
clone size: -
V gene: TRBV20-1
J gene: TRBJ2-1

CDR3 protein: CASRQGPFTDTQYF
CDR3 DNA: TGTGCCAGCAGACAGGGTCCGTTCACAGATACGCAGTATTTT
D gene: -
CDR3 length: 14
clone size: many
V gene: TRBV6-1
J gene: TRBJ2-3

CDR3 protein: CASSYSTGYNEQFF
CDR3 DNA: TGTGCCAGCAGTTACTCGACAGGGTACAATGAGCAGTTCTTC
D gene: TRBD1
CDR3 length: 14
clone size: few
V gene: TRBV6-6
J gene: TRBJ2-1

CDR3 protein: CASSLGRGDTEQFF
CDR3 DNA: TGCGCCAGCAGCTTGGGACGGGGAGATACTGAGCAGTTCTTC
D gene: -
CDR3 length: 14
clone size: many
V gene: TRBV5-1
J gene: TRBJ2-1

CDR3 protein: CASSLLRRVSAGYTF
CDR3 DNA: TGTGCCAGCAGTTTGCTTCGCAGGGTTTCGGCTGGCTACACCTTC
D gene: -
CDR3 length: 15
clone size: many
V gene: TRBV12-3/TRBV12-4
J gene: TRBJ1-2

CDR3 protein: CASSEQLMNTEAFF
CDR3 DNA: TGTGCCAGCAGCGAACAGCTTATGAACACTGAAGCTTTCTTT
D gene: -
CDR3 length: 14
clone size: few
V gene: TRBV7-2
J gene: TRBJ1-1

CDR3 protein: CASSFLSESEQFF
CDR3 DNA: TGTGCCAGCAGCTTCCTTAGTGAGAGTGAGCAGTTCTTC
D gene: -
CDR3 length: 13
clone size: -
V gene: TRBV7-9
J gene: TRBJ2-1